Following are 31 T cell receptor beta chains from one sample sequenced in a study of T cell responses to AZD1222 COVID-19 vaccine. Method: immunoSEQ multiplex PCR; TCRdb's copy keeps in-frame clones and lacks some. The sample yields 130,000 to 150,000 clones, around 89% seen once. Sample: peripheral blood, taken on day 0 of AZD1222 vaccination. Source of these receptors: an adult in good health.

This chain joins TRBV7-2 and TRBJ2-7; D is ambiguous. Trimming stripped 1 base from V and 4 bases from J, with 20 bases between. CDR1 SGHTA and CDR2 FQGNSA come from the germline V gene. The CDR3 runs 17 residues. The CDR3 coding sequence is TGTGCCAGCAGCTTAGGGTGGCTGGCGACACTGTTTTACGAGCAGTACTTC. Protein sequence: CASSLGWLATLFYEQYF.

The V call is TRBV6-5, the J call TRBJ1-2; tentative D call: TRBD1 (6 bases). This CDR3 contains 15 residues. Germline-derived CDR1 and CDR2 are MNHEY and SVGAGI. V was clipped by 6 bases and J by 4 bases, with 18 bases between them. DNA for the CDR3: TGTGCCAGCAGCCGACAGGCCCTAAAGGGCTATGGCTACACCTTC. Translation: CASSRQALKGYGYTF.

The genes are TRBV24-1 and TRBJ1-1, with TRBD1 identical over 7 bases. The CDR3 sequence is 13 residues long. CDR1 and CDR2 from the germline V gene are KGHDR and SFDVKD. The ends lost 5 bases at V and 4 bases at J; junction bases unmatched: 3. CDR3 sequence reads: CATSGSGGTEAFF. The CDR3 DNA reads TGTGCCACCAGTGGTTCAGGGGGCACTGAAGCTTTCTTT.

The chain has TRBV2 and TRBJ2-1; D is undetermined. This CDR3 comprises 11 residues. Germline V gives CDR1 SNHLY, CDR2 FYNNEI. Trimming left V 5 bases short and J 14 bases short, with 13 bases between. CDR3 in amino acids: CASSPLTVEFF. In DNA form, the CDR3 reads TGTGCCAGCAGTCCTCTAACAGTAGAGTTCTTC. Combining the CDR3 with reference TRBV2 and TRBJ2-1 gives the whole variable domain EPEVTQTPSHQVTQMGQEVILRCVPISNHLYFYWYRQILGQKVEFLVSFYNNEISEKSEIFDDQFSVERPDGSNFTLKIRSTKLEDSAMYFCASSPLTVEFFGPGTRLTVL.

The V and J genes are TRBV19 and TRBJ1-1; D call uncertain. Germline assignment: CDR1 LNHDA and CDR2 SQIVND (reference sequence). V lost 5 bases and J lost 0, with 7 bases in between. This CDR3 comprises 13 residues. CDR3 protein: CASSLSMNTEAFF. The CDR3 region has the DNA TGTGCCAGTAGTCTCTCCATGAACACTGAAGCTTTCTTT.

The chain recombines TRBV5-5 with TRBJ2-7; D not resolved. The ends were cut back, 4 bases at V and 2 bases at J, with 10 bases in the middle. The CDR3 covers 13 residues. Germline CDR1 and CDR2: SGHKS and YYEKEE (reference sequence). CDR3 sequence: CASSPPKPYEQYF. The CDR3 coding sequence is TGTGCCAGCAGCCCACCTAAACCCTACGAGCAGTACTTC.

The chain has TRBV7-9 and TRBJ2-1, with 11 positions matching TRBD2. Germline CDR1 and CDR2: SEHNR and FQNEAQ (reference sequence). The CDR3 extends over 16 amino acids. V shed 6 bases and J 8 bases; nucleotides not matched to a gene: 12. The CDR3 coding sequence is TGTGCCAGCAGTCCCAATAGCGGGGGGGCCGGGTATGAGCAGTTCTTC. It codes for CASSPNSGGAGYEQFF.

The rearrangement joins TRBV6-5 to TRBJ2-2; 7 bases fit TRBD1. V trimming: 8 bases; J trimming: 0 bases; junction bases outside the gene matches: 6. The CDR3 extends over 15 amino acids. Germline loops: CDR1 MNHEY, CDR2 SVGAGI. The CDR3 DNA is TGTGCCAGCCGCAAGACAGGGACGAACACCGGGGAGCTGTTTTTT. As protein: CASRKTGTNTGELFF.

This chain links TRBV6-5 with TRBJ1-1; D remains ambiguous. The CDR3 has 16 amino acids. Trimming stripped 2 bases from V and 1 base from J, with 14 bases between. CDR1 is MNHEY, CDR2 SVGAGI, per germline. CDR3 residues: CASSYSPQLGNTEAFF. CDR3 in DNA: TGTGCCAGCAGTTACAGCCCCCAGCTCGGGAACACTGAAGCTTTCTTT.

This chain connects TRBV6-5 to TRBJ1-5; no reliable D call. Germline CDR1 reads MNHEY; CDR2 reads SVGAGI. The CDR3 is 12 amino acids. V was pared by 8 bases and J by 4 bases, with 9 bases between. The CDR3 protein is CASVSWNQPQHF. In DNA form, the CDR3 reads TGTGCCAGCGTCTCGTGGAATCAGCCCCAGCATTTT.

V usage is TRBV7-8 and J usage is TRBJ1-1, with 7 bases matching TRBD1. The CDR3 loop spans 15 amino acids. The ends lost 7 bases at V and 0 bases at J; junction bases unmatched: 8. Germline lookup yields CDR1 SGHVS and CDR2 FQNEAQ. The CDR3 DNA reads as TGTGCCAGCACCGCGAACAGGGGTATGAACACTGAAGCTTTCTTT. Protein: CASTANRGMNTEAFF.

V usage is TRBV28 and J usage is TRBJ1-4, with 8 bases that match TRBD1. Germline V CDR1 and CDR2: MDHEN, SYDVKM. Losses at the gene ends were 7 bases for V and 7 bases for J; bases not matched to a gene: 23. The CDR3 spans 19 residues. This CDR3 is CASTTRDRKGIFSPEKLFF. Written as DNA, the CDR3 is TGTGCCAGCACCACTAGGGACAGGAAGGGCATCTTTTCCCCTGAAAAACTGTTTTTT.

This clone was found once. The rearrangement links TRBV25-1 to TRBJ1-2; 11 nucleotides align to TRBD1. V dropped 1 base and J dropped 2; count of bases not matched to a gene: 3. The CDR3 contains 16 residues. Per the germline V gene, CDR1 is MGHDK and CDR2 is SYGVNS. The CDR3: CASSELDRGQNYGYTF. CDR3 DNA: TGTGCCAGCAGTGAATTGGACAGGGGGCAGAACTATGGCTACACCTTC.

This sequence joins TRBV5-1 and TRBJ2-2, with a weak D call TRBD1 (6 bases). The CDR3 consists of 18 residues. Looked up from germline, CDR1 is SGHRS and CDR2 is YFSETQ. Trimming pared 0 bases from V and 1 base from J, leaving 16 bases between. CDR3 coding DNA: TGCGCCAGCAGCTTGGCCTTCGAACAGGGCCGGAACACCGGGGAGCTGTTTTTT. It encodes CASSLAFEQGRNTGELFF.

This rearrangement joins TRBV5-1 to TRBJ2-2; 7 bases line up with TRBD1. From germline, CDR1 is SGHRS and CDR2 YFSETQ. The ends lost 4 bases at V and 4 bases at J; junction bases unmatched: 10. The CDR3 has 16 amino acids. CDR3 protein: CASSLYRGRGTGELFF. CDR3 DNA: TGCGCCAGCAGCCTATACAGGGGCAGGGGCACCGGGGAGCTGTTTTTT.

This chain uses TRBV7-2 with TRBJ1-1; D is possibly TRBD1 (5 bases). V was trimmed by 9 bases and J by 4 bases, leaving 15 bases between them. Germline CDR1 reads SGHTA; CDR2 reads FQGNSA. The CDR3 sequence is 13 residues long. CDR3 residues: CASTYPGGTEAFF. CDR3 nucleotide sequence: TGTGCCAGTACCTATCCGGGGGGCACTGAAGCTTTCTTT.

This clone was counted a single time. This chain's CDR3 is CASSQSRGSGQPQHF. Written as DNA, the CDR3 is TGTGCCAGCAGCCAATCGAGGGGATCGGGTCAGCCCCAGCATTTT. V usage is TRBV16 and J usage is TRBJ1-5; D possibly corresponds to TRBD1 (5 bases). Trimming pared 0 bases from V and 6 bases from J, leaving 12 bases between. Germline assignment: CDR1 KGHSY and CDR2 FQNENV. The CDR3 sequence is 15 residues long.

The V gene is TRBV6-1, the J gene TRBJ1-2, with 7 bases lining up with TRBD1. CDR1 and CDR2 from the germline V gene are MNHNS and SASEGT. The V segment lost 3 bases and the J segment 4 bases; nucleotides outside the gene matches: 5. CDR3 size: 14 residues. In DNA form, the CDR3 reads TGTGCCAGCAGTGACCCCAGGGGGATCTATGGCTACACCTTC. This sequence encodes CASSDPRGIYGYTF.

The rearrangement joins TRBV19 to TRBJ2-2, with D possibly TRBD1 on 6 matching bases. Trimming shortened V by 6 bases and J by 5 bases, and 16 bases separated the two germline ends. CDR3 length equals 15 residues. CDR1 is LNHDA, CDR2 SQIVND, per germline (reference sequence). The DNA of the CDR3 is TGTGCCAGTAGAACAGGGACGAGTGGAACCGGGGAGCTGTTTTTT. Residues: CASRTGTSGTGELFF.

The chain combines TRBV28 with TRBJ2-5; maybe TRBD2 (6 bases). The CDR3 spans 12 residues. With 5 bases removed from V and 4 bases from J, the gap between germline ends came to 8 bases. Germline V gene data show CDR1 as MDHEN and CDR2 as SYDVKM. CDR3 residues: CASSRTIETQYF. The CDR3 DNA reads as TGTGCCAGCAGTCGGACTATAGAGACCCAGTACTTC.

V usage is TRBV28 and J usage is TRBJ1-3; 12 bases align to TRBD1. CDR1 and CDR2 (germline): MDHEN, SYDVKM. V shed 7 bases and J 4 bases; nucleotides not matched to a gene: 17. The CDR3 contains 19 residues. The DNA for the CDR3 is TGTGCCAGCATTGGGCATCTCGGGACAGGGGGCTCGGGGGGAAACACCATATATTTT. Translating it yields CASIGHLGTGGSGGNTIYF.

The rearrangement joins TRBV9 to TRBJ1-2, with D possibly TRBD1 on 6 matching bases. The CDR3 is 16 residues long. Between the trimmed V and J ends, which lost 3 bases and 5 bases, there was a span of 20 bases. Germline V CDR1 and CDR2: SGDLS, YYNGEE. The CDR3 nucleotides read TGTGCCAGCAGCGCGGGGGGGACAACACCCGGGTATGGCTACACCTTC. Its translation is CASSAGGTTPGYGYTF.

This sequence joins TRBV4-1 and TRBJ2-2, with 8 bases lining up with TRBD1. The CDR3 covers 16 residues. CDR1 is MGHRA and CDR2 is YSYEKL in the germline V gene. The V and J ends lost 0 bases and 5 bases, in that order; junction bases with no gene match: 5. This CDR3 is CASSQEGQGRTGELFF. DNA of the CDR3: TGCGCCAGCAGCCAAGAAGGACAGGGACGAACCGGGGAGCTGTTTTTT.

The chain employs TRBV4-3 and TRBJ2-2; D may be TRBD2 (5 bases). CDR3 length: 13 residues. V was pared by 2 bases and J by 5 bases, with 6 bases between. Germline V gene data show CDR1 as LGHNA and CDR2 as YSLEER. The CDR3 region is CASSQRRTGELFF. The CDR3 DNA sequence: TGCGCCAGCAGCCAAAGGAGGACCGGGGAGCTGTTTTTT.

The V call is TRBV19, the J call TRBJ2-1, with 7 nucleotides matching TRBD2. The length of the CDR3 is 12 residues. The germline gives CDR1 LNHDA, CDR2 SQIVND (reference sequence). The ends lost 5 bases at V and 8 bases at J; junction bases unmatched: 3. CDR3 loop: CASSWGRDEQFF. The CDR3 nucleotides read TGTGCCAGTAGTTGGGGGAGGGATGAGCAGTTCTTC.

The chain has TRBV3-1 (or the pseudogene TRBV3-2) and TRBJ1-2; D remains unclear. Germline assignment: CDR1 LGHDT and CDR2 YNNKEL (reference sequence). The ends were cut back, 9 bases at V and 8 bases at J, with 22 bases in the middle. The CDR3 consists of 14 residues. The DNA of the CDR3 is TGTGCCAGTCGCCGGGCCCCCGAGGACGGCGGCTACACCTTC. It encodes CASRRAPEDGGYTF.

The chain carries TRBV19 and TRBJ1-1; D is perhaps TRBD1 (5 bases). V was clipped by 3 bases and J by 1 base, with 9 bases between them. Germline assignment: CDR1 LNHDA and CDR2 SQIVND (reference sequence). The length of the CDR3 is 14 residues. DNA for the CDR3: TGTGCCAGTAGTATCGGGACGGCGAACACTGAAGCTTTCTTT. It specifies CASSIGTANTEAFF.

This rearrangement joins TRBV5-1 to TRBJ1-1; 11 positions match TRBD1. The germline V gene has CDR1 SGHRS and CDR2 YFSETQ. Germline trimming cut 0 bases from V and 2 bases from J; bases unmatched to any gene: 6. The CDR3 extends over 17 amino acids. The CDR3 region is CASSLADGQGANTEAFF. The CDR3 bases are TGCGCCAGCAGCTTGGCCGACGGACAGGGGGCTAACACTGAAGCTTTCTTT.

The CDR3 loop reads CSVDLGKQYF. As DNA, the CDR3 is TGCAGCGTTGACTTAGGTAAGCAGTACTTC. The chain uses TRBV29-1 and TRBJ2-7; D not certain. CDR3 length equals 10 residues. In germline, CDR1 is SQVTM, CDR2 ANQGSEA. The V end lost 3 bases, the J end lost 8 bases, and 8 bases lay between the germline ends.

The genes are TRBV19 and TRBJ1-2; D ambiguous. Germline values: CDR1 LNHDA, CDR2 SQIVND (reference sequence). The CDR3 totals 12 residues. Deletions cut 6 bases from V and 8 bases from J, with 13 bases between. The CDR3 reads CASRDPPWGYTF. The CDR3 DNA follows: TGTGCCAGTAGAGACCCCCCGTGGGGCTACACCTTC.

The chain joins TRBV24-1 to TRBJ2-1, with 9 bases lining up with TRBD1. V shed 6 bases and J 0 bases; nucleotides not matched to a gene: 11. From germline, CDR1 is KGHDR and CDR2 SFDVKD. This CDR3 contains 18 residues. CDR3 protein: CATSLTSPGQGSYNEQFF. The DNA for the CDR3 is TGTGCCACCAGTTTAACAAGTCCGGGACAGGGCTCCTACAATGAGCAGTTCTTC.